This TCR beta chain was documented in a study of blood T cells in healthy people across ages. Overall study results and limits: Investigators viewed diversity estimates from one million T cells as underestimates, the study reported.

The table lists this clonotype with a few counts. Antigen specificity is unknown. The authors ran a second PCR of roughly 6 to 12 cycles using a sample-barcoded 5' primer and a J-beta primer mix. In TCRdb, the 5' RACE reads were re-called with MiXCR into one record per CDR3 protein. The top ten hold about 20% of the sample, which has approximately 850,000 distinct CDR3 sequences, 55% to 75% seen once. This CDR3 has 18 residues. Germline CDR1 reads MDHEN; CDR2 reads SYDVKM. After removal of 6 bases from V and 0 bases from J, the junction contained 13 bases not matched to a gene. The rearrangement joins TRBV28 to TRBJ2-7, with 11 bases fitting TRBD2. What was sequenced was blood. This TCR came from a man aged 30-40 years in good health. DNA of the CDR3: TGTGCCAGCAGCTCACCGGGACTAGCGGTTACTTTCTCCTACGAGCAGTACTTC. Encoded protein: CASSSPGLAVTFSYEQYF.